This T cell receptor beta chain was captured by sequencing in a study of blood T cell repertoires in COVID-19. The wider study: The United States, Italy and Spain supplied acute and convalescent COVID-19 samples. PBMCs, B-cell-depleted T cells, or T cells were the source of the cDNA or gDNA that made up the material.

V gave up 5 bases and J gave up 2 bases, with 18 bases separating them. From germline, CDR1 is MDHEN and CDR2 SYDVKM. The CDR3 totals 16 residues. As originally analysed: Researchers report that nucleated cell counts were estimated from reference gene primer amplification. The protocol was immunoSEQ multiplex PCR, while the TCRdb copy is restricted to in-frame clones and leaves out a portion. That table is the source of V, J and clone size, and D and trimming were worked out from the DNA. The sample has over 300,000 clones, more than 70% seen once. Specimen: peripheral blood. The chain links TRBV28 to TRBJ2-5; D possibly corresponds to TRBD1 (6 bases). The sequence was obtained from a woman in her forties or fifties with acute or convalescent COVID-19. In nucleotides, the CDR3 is TGTGCCAGCAGTCTCCCCTCGACAGGCTCACAAGAGACCCAGTACTTC. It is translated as CASSLPSTGSQETQYF.